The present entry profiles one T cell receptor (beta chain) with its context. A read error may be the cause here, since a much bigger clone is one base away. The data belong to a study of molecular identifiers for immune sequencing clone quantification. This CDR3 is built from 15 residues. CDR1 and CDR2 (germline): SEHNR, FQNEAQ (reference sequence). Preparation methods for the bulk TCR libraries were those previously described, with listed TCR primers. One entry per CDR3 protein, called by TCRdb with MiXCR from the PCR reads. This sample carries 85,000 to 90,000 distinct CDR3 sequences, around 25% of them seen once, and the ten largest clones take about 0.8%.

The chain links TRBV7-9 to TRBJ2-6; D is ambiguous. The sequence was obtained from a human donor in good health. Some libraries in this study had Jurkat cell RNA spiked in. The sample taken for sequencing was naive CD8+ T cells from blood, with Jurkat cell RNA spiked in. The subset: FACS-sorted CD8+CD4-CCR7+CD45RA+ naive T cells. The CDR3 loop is CVSSYVGSGANVLTF. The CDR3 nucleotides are TGTGTCAGCAGCTACGTGGGCTCTGGGGCCAACGTCCTGACTTTC.